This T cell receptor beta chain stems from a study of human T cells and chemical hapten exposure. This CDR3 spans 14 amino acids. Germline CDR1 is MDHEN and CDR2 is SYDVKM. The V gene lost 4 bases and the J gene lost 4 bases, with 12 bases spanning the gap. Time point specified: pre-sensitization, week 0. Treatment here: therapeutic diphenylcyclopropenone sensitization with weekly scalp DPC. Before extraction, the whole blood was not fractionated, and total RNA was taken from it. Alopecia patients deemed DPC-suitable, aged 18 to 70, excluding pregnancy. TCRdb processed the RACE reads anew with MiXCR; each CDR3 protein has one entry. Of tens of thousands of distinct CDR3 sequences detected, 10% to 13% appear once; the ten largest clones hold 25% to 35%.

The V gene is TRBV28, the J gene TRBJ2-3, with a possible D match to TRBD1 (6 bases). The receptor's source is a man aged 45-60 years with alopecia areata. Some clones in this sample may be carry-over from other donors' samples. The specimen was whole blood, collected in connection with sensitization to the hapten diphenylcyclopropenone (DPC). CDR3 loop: CASSSGTLADTQYF. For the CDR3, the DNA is TGTGCCAGCAGTTCCGGGACACTCGCAGATACGCAGTATTTT.